This T cell receptor beta chain was recorded in a study of blood T cell repertoires in COVID-19. Study overall: Acute-phase and convalescent COVID-19 samples originated in the United States, Italy and Spain. T cells, B-cell-depleted T cells, or PBMCs supplied cDNA or gDNA.

The CDR3 contains 14 residues. Trimming took 3 bases from V and 2 from J, leaving 8 bases between them. The V gene's germline CDR1 is SGHRS and CDR2 YFSETQ. How the authors handled the data: Reference gene primer amplification gave estimated nucleated cell counts. Method: immunoSEQ multiplex PCR; TCRdb's copy keeps in-frame clones and lacks some. V and J calls plus clone size are reproduced from that table; the DNA served to infer D and trimming. Of fewer than 130,000 clones detected, roughly nine tenths appear once; the ten largest clones hold around 4.9%. The sample consisted of peripheral blood. The chain employs TRBV5-1 and TRBJ1-4, with D perhaps matching TRBD1 (5 bases). This receptor was obtained from a human donor in a cohort sampled during active COVID-19. The CDR3: CASSYQGTNEKLFF. The CDR3 coding sequence is TGCGCCAGCAGCTACCAGGGTACTAATGAAAAACTGTTTTTT.